This T cell receptor (beta chain) was sequenced during a study of blood T cell repertoires in COVID-19. Study background: PBMCs, B-cell-depleted T cells, or T cells were the source of the cDNA or gDNA that made up the material.

How the authors handled the data: Estimates of nucleated cell counts were drawn from the amplification of reference gene primers. Method: immunoSEQ multiplex PCR; TCRdb's copy keeps in-frame clones and lacks some. The DNA gave D and trimming, while V, J and clone size come from that table. The table includes some 250,000 clones, roughly 79% detected once. Germline V gene sequence: CDR1 GTSNPN, CDR2 SVGIG (reference sequence). This CDR3 contains 11 residues. The V and J ends lost 1 base and 6 bases respectively, with 5 bases between them. Sequencing used peripheral blood. V is TRBV30 and J is TRBJ2-3; D gene uncertain. The TCR originated in a woman aged 60-75 years with active or convalescent COVID-19. The CDR3 nucleotides are TGTGCCTGGAGTGACAGTGATACGCAGTATTTT. Residues: CAWSDSDTQYF.